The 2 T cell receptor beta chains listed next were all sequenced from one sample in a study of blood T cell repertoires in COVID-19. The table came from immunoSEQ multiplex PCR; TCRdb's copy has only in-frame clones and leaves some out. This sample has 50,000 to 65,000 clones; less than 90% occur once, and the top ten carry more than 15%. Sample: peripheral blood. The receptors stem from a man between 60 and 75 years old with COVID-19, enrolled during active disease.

In DNA, the CDR3 is TGTGCCAGCAAGCGGGAGTTCAATGAGCAGTTCTTC. It is translated as CASKREFNEQFF. The chain joins TRBV2 to TRBJ2-1; 8 bases agree with TRBD2. This CDR3 region has 12 residues. Germline trimming cut 7 bases from V and 6 bases from J; bases unmatched to any gene: 2. Germline V gene lookup returns CDR1 SNHLY and CDR2 FYNNEI.

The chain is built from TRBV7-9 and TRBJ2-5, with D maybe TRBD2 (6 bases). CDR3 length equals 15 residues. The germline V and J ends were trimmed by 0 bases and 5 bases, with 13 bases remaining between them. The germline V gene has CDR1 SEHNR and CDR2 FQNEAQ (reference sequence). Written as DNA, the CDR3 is TGTGCCAGCAGCTTAGCGGGGGGTCCGTGGGAGACCCAGTACTTC. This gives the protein CASSLAGGPWETQYF.